The 9 T cell receptor beta chains given below trace back to one sample, sequenced in a study of blood T cell repertoires in COVID-19. Assay used: immunoSEQ multiplex PCR; TCRdb lists only in-frame clones, some missing. The sample has over 300,000 clones, more than 80% seen once. Sequencing was performed on peripheral blood. The receptor source for this set is a man aged 35 to 55 with acute or convalescent COVID-19.

This clone was found once. The V call is TRBV6-1, the J call TRBJ2-5; 12 nucleotides line up with TRBD1. Germline CDR1 reads MNHNS; CDR2 reads SASEGT. V lost 0 bases to trimming and J lost 5 bases; unmatched junction nucleotides: 4. The CDR3 runs 16 residues. DNA of the CDR3: TGTGCCAGCAGTGAAGCTGGGACAGGGGGCTGGGAGACCCAGTACTTC. Amino acid sequence: CASSEAGTGGWETQYF.

The chain couples TRBV19 to TRBJ2-7; 10 bases are shared with TRBD1. Germline CDR1 reads LNHDA; CDR2 reads SQIVND (reference sequence). The CDR3 totals 15 residues. V shed 4 bases, J shed 3 bases, and the junction held 6 bases outside the gene matches. Here the CDR3 reads CASSTPGQGFYEQYF. CDR3 bases: TGTGCCAGTAGTACCCCGGGACAGGGGTTCTACGAGCAGTACTTC.

Points on this clone: Other DNA sequences in this sample translate to the same CDR3. This chain connects TRBV27 to TRBJ2-1; D may be TRBD1 (6 bases). Trimming left V 6 bases short and J 7 bases short, with 13 bases between. The CDR3 has 13 amino acids. Germline V gene data show CDR1 as MNHEY and CDR2 as SMNVEV (reference sequence). The CDR3 loop reads CASSLSRGNEQFF. In nucleotides, the CDR3 is TGTGCCAGCAGCCTATCTAGGGGGAATGAGCAGTTCTTC.

The V gene is TRBV30, the J gene TRBJ1-6; D possibly corresponds to TRBD1 (6 bases). V lost 0 bases to trimming and J lost 6 bases, with 6 bases between them. The V gene's germline CDR1 is GTSNPN and CDR2 SVGIG (reference sequence). CDR3 length equals 13 residues. The CDR3 coding sequence is TGTGCCTGGAGTGTACAGGGTAATTCACCCCTCCACTTT. Encoded protein: CAWSVQGNSPLHF.

This chain uses TRBV29-1 with TRBJ2-3; no firm D call. The CDR3 loop spans 11 amino acids. Per the germline V gene, CDR1 is SQVTM and CDR2 is ANQGSEA. Trimming shortened V by 7 bases and J by 6 bases, and 11 bases separated the two germline ends. CDR3 bases: TGCAGCGGATCACTAACGGATACGCAGTATTTT. It translates to CSGSLTDTQYF.

As for this clone: The identical CDR3 is also encoded by other nucleotide sequences in the sample. The V and J genes are TRBV7-2 and TRBJ2-3; 9 nucleotides agree with TRBD1. CDR1 and CDR2 (germline): SGHTA, FQGNSA. With V trimmed by 5 bases and J by 2 bases, 5 bases remained unmatched. The CDR3 contains 15 residues. The CDR3 bases are TGTGCCAGCAGCCCCCGGGACAGGGACACAGATACGCAGTATTTT. Translating gives CASSPRDRDTDTQYF.

This chain uses TRBV5-4 with TRBJ2-5; weak D call: TRBD2 (6 bases). Trimming shortened V by 4 bases and J by 7 bases, and 17 bases separated the two germline ends. Germline V lookup: CDR1 SGHNT, CDR2 YYREEE (reference sequence). CDR3 length: 14 residues. The CDR3 DNA is TGTGCCAGCAGCCTAACCGGGAGATTGGGGACCCAGTACTTC. This sequence encodes CASSLTGRLGTQYF.

The chain recombines TRBV9 with TRBJ2-6, with D possibly being TRBD2 (5 bases). The CDR3 is 18 residues long. Germline V gives CDR1 SGDLS, CDR2 YYNGEE. The germline V and J ends were trimmed by 4 bases and 0 bases, with 17 bases remaining between them. The CDR3 bases are TGTGCCAGCAGCCCTACCTTCGGACTGAGCTCTGGGGCCAACGTCCTGACTTTC. Its translation is CASSPTFGLSSGANVLTF.

In DNA form, the CDR3 reads TGTGCCAGCTGCCCCGGGACAGCGGTCGTGAACACTGAAGCTTTCTTT. It codes for CASCPGTAVVNTEAFF. This sequence joins TRBV6-6 and TRBJ1-1; 7 nucleotides align to TRBD1. Germline V gene lookup returns CDR1 MNHNY and CDR2 SVGAGI (reference sequence). The J segment lost 0 bases and the V segment lost 8 bases, leaving 12 bases of the junction unmatched. CDR3 length: 16 residues.